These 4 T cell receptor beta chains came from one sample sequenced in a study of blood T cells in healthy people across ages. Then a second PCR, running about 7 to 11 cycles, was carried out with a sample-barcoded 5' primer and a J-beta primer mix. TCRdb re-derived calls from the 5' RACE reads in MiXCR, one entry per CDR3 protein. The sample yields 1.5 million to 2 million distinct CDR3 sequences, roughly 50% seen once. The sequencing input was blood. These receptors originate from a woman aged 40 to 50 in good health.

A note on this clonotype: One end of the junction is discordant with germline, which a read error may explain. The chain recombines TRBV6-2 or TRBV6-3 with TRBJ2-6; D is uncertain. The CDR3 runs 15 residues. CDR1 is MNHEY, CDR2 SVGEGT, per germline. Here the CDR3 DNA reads TGTACCAGCAGCTCCGACGGCTCTGGGGCCAACGTCCTGACTTTC. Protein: CTSSSDGSGANVLTF.

The CDR3 DNA is TGCAGTGCTATTCTCCGGGACAGGGTCTCCTACGAGCAGTACTTC. Amino acid sequence: CSAILRDRVSYEQYF. The chain uses TRBV20-1 and TRBJ2-7; 9 bases agree with TRBD1. Germline V gene sequence: CDR1 DFQATT, CDR2 SNEGSKA (reference sequence). This CDR3 is 15 amino acids long. Germline trimming cut 4 bases from V and 0 bases from J; bases unmatched to any gene: 7.

CDR3 region: CASSDTGTVSYEQYF. CDR3 nucleotides: TGCGCCAGCAGTGACACCGGGACAGTTTCCTACGAGCAGTACTTC. This rearrangement joins TRBV4-1 to TRBJ2-7, with 7 positions matching TRBD1. Looked up from germline, CDR1 is MGHRA and CDR2 is YSYEKL. The CDR3 spans 15 residues. J was trimmed by 1 base and V by 6 bases; bases with no gene match: 9.

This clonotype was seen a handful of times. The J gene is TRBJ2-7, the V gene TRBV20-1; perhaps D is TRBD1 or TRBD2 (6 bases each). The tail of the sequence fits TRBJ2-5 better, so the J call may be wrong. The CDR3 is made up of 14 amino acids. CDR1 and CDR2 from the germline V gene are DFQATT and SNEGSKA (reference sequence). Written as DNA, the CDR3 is TGCAGTGCTGACTCAAGACAGGACGGGGGGACCCAGTACTTC. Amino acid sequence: CSADSRQDGGTQYF.